Given below is one T cell receptor (beta chain) in context. Its antigen is still unknown. This entry belongs to a study of blood T cells in healthy people across ages. Study observations and caveats: Diversity figures derived from one million T cells were judged to underestimate the true value.

This CDR3 has 15 amino acids. Germline CDR1 and CDR2: SGHAT and FQNNGV. Trimming took 1 base from V and 7 from J; bases not matched to a gene: 5. Together with a sample-barcoded 5' primer, a J-beta primer mix was included in a second PCR lasting about 6 to 12 cycles. All cDNA molecules were each tagged by a template-switch adaptor with 12 random nucleotides. Via MiXCR, TCRdb re-called the 5' RACE reads, giving one row per CDR3 protein. The profile covers around 1,700,000 distinct CDR3 sequences, with 28% appearing a single time and more than 6% taken by the ten largest. Sequenced: blood. The V and J genes are TRBV11-2 and TRBJ2-3, with 10 bases identical to TRBD2. The sequence came from a woman aged 30 to 39 in good health. The chain's CDR3 is CASSLAGLAAYTQYF. CDR3 nucleotides: TGTGCCAGCAGCTTAGCCGGACTAGCGGCATATACGCAGTATTTT.